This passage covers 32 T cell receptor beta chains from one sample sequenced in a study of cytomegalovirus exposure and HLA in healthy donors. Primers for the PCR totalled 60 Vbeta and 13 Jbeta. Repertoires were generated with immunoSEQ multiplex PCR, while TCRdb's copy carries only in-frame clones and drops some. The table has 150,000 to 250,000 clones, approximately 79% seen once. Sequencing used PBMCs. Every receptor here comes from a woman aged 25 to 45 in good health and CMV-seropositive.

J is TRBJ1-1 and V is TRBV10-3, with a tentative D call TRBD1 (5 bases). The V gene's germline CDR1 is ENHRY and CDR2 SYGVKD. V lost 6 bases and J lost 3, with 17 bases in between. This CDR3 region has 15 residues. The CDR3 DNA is TGTGCCATCAGAGGTCACCAGGGCAAGGACACTGAAGCTTTCTTT. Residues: CAIRGHQGKDTEAFF.

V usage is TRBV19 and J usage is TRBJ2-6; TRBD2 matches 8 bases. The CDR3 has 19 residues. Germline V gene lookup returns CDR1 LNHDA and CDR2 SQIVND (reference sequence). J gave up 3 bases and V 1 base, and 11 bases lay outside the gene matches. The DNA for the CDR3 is TGTGCCAGTAGTATAGTTAGGGAGCGGGAGTGGTTTGGGGCCAACGTCCTGACTTTC. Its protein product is CASSIVREREWFGANVLTF. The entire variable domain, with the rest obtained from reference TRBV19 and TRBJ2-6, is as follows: DGGITQSPKYLFRKEGQNVTLSCEQNLNHDAMYWYRQDPGQGLRLIYYSQIVNDFQKGDIAEGYSVSREKKESFPLTVTSAQKNPTAFYLCASSIVREREWFGANVLTFGAGSRLTVL.

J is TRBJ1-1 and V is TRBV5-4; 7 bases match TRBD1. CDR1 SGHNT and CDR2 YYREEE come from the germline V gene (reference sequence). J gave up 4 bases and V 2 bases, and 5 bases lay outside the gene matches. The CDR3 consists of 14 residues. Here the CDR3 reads CASSLGGRVTEAFF. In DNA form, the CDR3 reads TGTGCCAGCAGCTTAGGGGGCCGTGTCACTGAAGCTTTCTTT.

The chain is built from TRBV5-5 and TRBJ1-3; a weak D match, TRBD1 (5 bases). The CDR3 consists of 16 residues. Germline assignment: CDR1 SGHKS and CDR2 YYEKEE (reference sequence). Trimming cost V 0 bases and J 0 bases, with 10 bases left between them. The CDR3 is CASSLDRFLSGNTIYF. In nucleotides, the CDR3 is TGTGCCAGCAGCTTGGACAGGTTCCTCTCTGGAAACACCATATATTTT. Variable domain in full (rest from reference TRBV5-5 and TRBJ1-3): DAGVTQSPTHLIKTRGQQVTLRCSPISGHKSVSWYQQVLGQGPQFIFQYYEKEERGRGNFPDRFSARQFPNYSSELNVNALLLGDSALYLCASSLDRFLSGNTIYFGEGSWLTVV.

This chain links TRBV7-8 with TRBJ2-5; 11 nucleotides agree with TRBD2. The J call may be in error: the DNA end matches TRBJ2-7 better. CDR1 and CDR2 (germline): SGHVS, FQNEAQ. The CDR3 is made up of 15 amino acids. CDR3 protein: CASSSRLAGKAEQYF. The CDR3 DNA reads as TGTGCCAGCAGCTCCCGACTAGCGGGAAAGGCCGAGCAGTACTTC.

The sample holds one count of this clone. The CDR3 nucleotides are TGTGCCACCAGCTACCAGGGGGCCGGTCAGCCCCAGCATTTT. Its translation: CATSYQGAGQPQHF. V gene TRBV15 combines with J gene TRBJ1-5; 8 bases align to TRBD1. The CDR3 consists of 14 residues. Germline V CDR1 and CDR2: LNHNV, YYDKDF (reference sequence). Unmatched junction bases numbered 6, after V lost 5 bases and J lost 6 bases.

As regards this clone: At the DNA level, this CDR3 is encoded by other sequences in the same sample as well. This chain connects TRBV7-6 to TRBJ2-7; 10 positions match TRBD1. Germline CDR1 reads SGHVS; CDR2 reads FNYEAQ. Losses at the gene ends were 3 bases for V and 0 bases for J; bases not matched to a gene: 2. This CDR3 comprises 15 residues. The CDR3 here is CASSLGQGTSYEQYF. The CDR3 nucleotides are TGTGCCAGCAGCTTGGGACAGGGGACCTCCTACGAGCAGTACTTC.

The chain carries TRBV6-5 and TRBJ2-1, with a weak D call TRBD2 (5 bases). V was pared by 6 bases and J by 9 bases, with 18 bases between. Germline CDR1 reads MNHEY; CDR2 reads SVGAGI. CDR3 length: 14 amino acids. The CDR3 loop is CASRRVERVGEQFF. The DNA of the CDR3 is TGTGCCAGCAGGAGGGTAGAGAGGGTTGGTGAGCAGTTCTTC.

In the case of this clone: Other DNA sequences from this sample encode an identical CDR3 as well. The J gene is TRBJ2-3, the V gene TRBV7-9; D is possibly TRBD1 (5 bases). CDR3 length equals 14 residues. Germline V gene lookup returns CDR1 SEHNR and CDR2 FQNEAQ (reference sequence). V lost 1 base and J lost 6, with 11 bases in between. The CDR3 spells CASSLGQGTDTQYF. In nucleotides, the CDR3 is TGTGCCAGCAGCTTAGGGCAGGGTACGGATACGCAGTATTTT.

The CDR3 region has the DNA TGTGCCAGTAGTATGGAAACAGGCCGATGGGACACTGAAGCTTTCTTT. Protein: CASSMETGRWDTEAFF. The J gene is TRBJ1-1, the V gene TRBV19, with D possibly matching TRBD1 (5 bases). V was pared by 3 bases and J by 3 bases, with 17 bases between. This CDR3 spans 16 amino acids. Looked up from germline, CDR1 is LNHDA and CDR2 is SQIVND (reference sequence).

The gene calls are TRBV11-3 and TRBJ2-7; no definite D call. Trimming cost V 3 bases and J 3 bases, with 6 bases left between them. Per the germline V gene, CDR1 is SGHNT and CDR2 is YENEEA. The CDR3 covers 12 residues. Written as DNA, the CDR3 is TGTGCCAGCAGCTTTGTCTTCTACGAGCAGTACTTC. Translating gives CASSFVFYEQYF.

CDR3 in amino acids: CASSPGTGGLRSYEQYF. The CDR3 DNA reads as TGTGCCAGCAGCCCCGGGACAGGGGGTCTGCGGTCCTACGAGCAGTACTTC. The chain uses TRBV11-3 and TRBJ2-7; 11 positions match TRBD1. The CDR3 length is 17 residues. The germline V gene encodes CDR1 SGHNT and CDR2 YENEEA. Losses at the gene ends were 5 bases for V and 1 base for J; bases not matched to a gene: 10.

The CDR3 here is CASSPTDRGYGYTF. The CDR3 nucleotides are TGTGCCAGCAGCCCCACGGACAGGGGCTATGGCTACACCTTC. The J gene is TRBJ1-2, the V gene TRBV6-5, with 9 bases lining up with TRBD1. The CDR3 loop spans 14 amino acids. Germline lookup yields CDR1 MNHEY and CDR2 SVGAGI. V shed 6 bases, J shed 4 bases, and the junction held 6 bases outside the gene matches.

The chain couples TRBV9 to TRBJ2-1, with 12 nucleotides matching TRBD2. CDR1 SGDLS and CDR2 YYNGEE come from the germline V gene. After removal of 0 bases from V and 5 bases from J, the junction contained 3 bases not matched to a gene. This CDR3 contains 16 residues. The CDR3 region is CASSVEGLAGHNEQFF. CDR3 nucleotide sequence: TGTGCCAGCAGCGTAGAAGGACTAGCGGGGCACAATGAGCAGTTCTTC.

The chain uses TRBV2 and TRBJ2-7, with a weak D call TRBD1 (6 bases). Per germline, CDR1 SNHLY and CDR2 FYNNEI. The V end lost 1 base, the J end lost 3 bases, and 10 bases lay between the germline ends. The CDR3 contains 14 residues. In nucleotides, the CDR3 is TGTGCCAGCAGTGAAGGGCAGGGGTTCTACGAGCAGTACTTC. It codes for CASSEGQGFYEQYF.

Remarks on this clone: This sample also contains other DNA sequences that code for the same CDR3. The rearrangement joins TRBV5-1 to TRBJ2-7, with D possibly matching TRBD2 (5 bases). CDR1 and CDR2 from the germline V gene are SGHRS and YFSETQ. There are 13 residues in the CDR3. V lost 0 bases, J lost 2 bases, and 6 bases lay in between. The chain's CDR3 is CASSLDGAYEQYF. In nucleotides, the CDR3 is TGCGCCAGCAGCTTGGACGGGGCCTACGAGCAGTACTTC.

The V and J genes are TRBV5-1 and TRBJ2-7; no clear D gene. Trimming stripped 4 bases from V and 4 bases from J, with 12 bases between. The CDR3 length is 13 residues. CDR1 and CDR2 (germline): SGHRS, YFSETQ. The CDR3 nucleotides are TGCGCCAGCAGCCAAAACGTCGGGTACGAGCAGTACTTC. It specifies CASSQNVGYEQYF. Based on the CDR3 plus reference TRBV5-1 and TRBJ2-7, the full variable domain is KAGVTQTPRYLIKTRGQQVTLSCSPISGHRSVSWYQQTPGQGLQFLFEYFSETQRNKGNFPGRFSGRQFSNSRSEMNVSTLELGDSALYLCASSQNVGYEQYFGPGTRLTVT.

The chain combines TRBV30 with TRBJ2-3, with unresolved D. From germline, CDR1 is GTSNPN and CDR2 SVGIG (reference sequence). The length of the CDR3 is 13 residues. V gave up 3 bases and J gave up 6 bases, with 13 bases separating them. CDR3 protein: CAWRAETLDTQYF. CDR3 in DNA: TGTGCCTGGAGGGCGGAGACTTTGGATACGCAGTATTTT.

DNA for the CDR3: TGTGCCAGCAGCTCCCCAACAGGGGGCTTCTACGAGCAGTACTTC. Residues: CASSSPTGGFYEQYF. This rearrangement joins TRBV5-4 to TRBJ2-7; TRBD1 agrees at 9 bases. This CDR3 contains 15 residues. The J segment lost 3 bases and the V segment lost 3 bases, leaving 7 bases of the junction unmatched. The germline V gene encodes CDR1 SGHNT and CDR2 YYREEE (reference sequence). The full variable domain, its missing parts supplied by reference TRBV5-4 and TRBJ2-7, is ETGVTQSPTHLIKTRGQQVTLRCSSQSGHNTVSWYQQALGQGPQFIFQYYREEENGRGNFPPRFSGLQFPNYSSELNVNALELDDSALYLCASSSPTGGFYEQYFGPGTRLTVT.

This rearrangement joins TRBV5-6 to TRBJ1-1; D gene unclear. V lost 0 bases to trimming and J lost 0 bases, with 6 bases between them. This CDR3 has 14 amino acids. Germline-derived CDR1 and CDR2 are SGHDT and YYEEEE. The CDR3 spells CASSLVRMNTEAFF. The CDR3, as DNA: TGTGCCAGCAGCTTGGTCAGGATGAACACTGAAGCTTTCTTT.

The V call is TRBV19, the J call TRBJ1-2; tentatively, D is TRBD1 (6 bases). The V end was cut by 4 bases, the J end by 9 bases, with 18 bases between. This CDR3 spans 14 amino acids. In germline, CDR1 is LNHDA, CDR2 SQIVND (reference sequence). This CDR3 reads CASSRGQGPSRYTF. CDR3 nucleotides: TGTGCCAGTAGTAGAGGGCAGGGGCCCTCCCGCTACACCTTC. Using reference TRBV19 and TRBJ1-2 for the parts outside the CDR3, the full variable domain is DGGITQSPKYLFRKEGQNVTLSCEQNLNHDAMYWYRQDPGQGLRLIYYSQIVNDFQKGDIAEGYSVSREKKESFPLTVTSAQKNPTAFYLCASSRGQGPSRYTFGSGTRLTVV.

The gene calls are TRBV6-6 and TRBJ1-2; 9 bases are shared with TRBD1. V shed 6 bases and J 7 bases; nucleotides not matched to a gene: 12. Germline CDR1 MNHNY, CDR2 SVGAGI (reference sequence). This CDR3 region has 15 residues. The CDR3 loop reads CASRRTLTGGSGYTF. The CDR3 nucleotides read TGTGCCAGCAGACGGACTTTGACAGGGGGAAGTGGCTACACCTTC.

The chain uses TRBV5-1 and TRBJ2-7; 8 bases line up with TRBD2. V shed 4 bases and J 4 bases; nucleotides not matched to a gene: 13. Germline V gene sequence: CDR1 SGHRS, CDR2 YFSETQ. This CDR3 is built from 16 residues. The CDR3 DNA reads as TGCGCCAGCAGCCCGGAGGGTGAGACTAGCGCGTACGAGCAGTACTTC. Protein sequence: CASSPEGETSAYEQYF.

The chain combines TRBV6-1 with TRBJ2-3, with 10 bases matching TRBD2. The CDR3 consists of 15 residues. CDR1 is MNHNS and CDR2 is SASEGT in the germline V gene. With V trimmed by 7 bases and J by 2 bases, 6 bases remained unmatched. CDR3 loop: CASNLLAGNTDTQYF. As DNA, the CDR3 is TGTGCCAGCAACCTACTAGCGGGAAACACAGATACGCAGTATTTT.

The CDR3 DNA sequence: TGTGCCAGCAGCGTAGGGTCTAGCGGGGCCCCAGATACGCAGTATTTT. Protein product: CASSVGSSGAPDTQYF. The V gene is TRBV9, the J gene TRBJ2-3, with 9 bases lining up with TRBD2. With 0 bases clipped from V and 4 bases from J, the junction kept 6 bases outside the gene matches. The V gene's germline CDR1 is SGDLS and CDR2 YYNGEE. This CDR3 region has 16 residues.

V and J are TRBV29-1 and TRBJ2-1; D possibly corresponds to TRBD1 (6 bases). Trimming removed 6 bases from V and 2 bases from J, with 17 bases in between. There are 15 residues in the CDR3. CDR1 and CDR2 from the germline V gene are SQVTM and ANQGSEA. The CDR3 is CSVRGLGVTYNEQFF. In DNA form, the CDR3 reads TGCAGCGTCAGGGGTCTAGGGGTTACCTACAATGAGCAGTTCTTC.

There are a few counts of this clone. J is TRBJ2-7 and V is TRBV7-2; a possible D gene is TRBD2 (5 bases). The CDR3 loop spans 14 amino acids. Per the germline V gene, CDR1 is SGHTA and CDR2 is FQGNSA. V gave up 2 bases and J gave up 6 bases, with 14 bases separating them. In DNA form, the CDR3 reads TGTGCCAGCAGCTTATTACAACTAGTAGCCGAGCAGTACTTC. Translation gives CASSLLQLVAEQYF.

The DNA of the CDR3 is TGTGCCAGCAGCGCACGTAGCGGGAGGGCGGGCGGGGCCAACGTCCTGACTTTC. Protein product: CASSARSGRAGGANVLTF. The rearrangement joins TRBV7-2 to TRBJ2-6, with TRBD2 matching over 11 bases. This CDR3 has 18 residues. Trimming removed 5 bases from V and 4 bases from J; junction bases left unmatched: 10. Per the germline V gene, CDR1 is SGHTA and CDR2 is FQGNSA.

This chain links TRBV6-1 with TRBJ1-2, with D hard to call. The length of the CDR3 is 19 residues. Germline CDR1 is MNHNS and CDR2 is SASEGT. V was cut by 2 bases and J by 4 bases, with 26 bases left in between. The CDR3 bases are TGTGCCAGCAGTGAAATGAGTGTTAGCGGGCCTCAATCCCCCTATGGCTACACCTTC. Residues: CASSEMSVSGPQSPYGYTF.

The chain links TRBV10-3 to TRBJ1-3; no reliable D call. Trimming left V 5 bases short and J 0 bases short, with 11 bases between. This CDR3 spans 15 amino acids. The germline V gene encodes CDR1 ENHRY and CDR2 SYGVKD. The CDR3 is CAISFIGDSGNTIYF. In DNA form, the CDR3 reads TGTGCCATCAGTTTCATTGGAGACTCTGGAAACACCATATATTTT.

The CDR3 DNA follows: TGTGCCAGCAGCCCTGGGACTAGCGGGAACCCTTTTCAGTTCTTC. This translates into CASSPGTSGNPFQFF. The rearrangement links TRBV5-4 to TRBJ2-1; 13 nucleotides line up with TRBD2. Germline V gene data show CDR1 as SGHNT and CDR2 as YYREEE (reference sequence). V was clipped by 4 bases and J by 13 bases; unmatched bases: 11. CDR3 length: 15 amino acids.

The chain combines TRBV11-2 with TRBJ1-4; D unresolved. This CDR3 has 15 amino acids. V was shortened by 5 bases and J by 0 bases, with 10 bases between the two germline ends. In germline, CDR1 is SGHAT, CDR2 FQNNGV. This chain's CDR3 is CASSTEIATNEKLFF. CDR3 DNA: TGTGCCAGCAGCACAGAGATTGCAACTAATGAAAAACTGTTTTTT.